The clone carrying this T cell receptor beta chain was counted only a few times. Its antigen is currently unknown. The data originate from a study of identical twins. Study-wide results and limits: In zero-insertion analyses, partial confounding could arise from invariant MAIT and iNKT cells.

A universal primer site was added by template switching, and unique molecular identifiers were carried by the cDNA. In TCRdb, the 5' RACE reads were re-called with MiXCR into one record per CDR3 protein. The sample shows around 480,000 distinct CDR3 sequences, approximately 15% of them seen only once. Germline V CDR1 and CDR2: SNHLY, FYNNEI. The ends were cut back, 8 bases at V and 0 bases at J, with 14 bases in the middle. The CDR3 spans 14 residues. These sequences were also reported in another study, on yellow fever vaccine responses in identical twins.

Input material: CD4+ T cells sorted from blood. The source is a woman aged 18-29 years in good health. The chain uses TRBV2 and TRBJ2-7; tentatively, D is TRBD1 (6 bases). Here the CDR3 DNA reads TGTGCCAGCGTAATACAGGGTTTCTCCTACGAGCAGTACTTC. Its protein is CASVIQGFSYEQYF. Full variable domain (rest looked up from reference TRBV2 and TRBJ2-7): EPEVTQTPSHQVTQMGQEVILRCVPISNHLYFYWYRQILGQKVEFLVSFYNNEISEKSEIFDDQFSVERPDGSNFTLKIRSTKLEDSAMYFCASVIQGFSYEQYFGPGTRLTVT.